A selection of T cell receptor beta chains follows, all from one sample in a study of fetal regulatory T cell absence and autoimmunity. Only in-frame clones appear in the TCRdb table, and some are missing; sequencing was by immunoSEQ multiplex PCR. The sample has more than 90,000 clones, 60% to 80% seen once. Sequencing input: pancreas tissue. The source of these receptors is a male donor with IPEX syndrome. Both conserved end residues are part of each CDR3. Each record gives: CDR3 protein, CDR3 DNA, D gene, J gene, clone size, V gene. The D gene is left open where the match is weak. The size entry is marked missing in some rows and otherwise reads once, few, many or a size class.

CDR3aa: CASSASTGEQFF
CDR3nt: TGTGCCAGCAGCGCATCGACAGGTGAGCAGTTCTTC
d_gene: NA
j_gene: TRBJ2-1
abundance: NA
v_gene: TRBV9

CDR3aa: CAISGGGKNQPQHF
CDR3nt: TGTGCCATCAGTGGAGGGGGGAAGAATCAGCCCCAGCATTTT
d_gene: NA
j_gene: TRBJ1-5
abundance: few
v_gene: TRBV10-3

CDR3aa: CAWSQGAGQPQHF
CDR3nt: TGTGCCTGGAGTCAGGGGGCAGGGCAGCCCCAGCATTTT
d_gene: TRBD1
j_gene: TRBJ1-5
abundance: NA
v_gene: TRBV30

CDR3aa: CASSFGTTYEQYF
CDR3nt: TGTGCCAGCAGTTTCGGGACAACCTACGAGCAGTACTTC
d_gene: NA
j_gene: TRBJ2-7
abundance: NA
v_gene: TRBV27

CDR3aa: CASSARDGTYEQYF
CDR3nt: TGTGCCAGCAGCGCTCGGGACGGGACCTACGAGCAGTACTTC
d_gene: NA
j_gene: TRBJ2-7
abundance: NA
v_gene: TRBV11-3

CDR3aa: CAWSDSSYEQYF
CDR3nt: TGTGCCTGGAGTGACAGCTCCTACGAGCAGTACTTC
d_gene: NA
j_gene: TRBJ2-7
abundance: NA
v_gene: TRBV30

CDR3aa: CASSSDRAIYGYTF
CDR3nt: TGTGCCAGCAGCTCCGACAGGGCCATCTATGGCTACACCTTC
d_gene: TRBD1
j_gene: TRBJ1-2
abundance: few
v_gene: TRBV5-4

CDR3aa: CASSITSGYSYEQYF
CDR3nt: TGTGCCAGCAGCATCACTAGCGGTTACTCCTACGAGCAGTACTTC
d_gene: TRBD2
j_gene: TRBJ2-7
abundance: few
v_gene: TRBV7-2

CDR3aa: CASSFYFGAAYEQYF
CDR3nt: TGTGCCAGCAGCTTCTATTTCGGGGCCGCCTACGAGCAGTACTTC
d_gene: NA
j_gene: TRBJ2-7
abundance: NA
v_gene: TRBV7-2

CDR3aa: CAWGGTSSTEAFF
CDR3nt: TGTGCCTGGGGGGGGACAAGTAGCACTGAAGCTTTCTTT
d_gene: NA
j_gene: TRBJ1-1
abundance: NA
v_gene: TRBV30

CDR3aa: CASSYSFEQYF
CDR3nt: TGTGCCAGCAGCTACAGCTTTGAGCAGTACTTC
d_gene: NA
j_gene: TRBJ2-7
abundance: NA
v_gene: TRBV7-9

CDR3aa: CASGLVRWPPSGDYNEQFF
CDR3nt: TGTGCTAGTGGTTTGGTAAGATGGCCCCCCAGCGGGGATTACAATGAGCAGTTCTTC
d_gene: TRBD2
j_gene: TRBJ2-1
abundance: NA
v_gene: TRBV12-5

CDR3aa: CASSPTGGNQPQHF
CDR3nt: TGCGCCAGCAGCCCGACAGGGGGCAATCAGCCCCAGCATTTT
d_gene: TRBD1
j_gene: TRBJ1-5
abundance: NA
v_gene: TRBV5-1

CDR3aa: CASSLVRGGQYF
CDR3nt: TGTGCCAGCAGCTTAGTCAGGGGCGGGCAGTACTTC
d_gene: NA
j_gene: TRBJ2-7
abundance: NA
v_gene: TRBV7-2

CDR3aa: CASSGVAGYNEQFF
CDR3nt: TGCGCCAGCAGCGGAGTAGCGGGGTACAATGAGCAGTTCTTC
d_gene: TRBD2
j_gene: TRBJ2-1
abundance: NA
v_gene: TRBV5-1

CDR3aa: CASSLAGGNVNEQFF
CDR3nt: TGCGCCAGCAGTCTAGCGGGGGGGAATGTGAATGAGCAGTTCTTC
d_gene: TRBD2
j_gene: TRBJ2-1
abundance: NA
v_gene: TRBV4-1

CDR3aa: CASSLSGDRIYGYTF
CDR3nt: TGTGCCAGCAGTTTATCTGGGGACCGCATCTATGGCTACACCTTC
d_gene: NA
j_gene: TRBJ1-2
abundance: NA
v_gene: TRBV27

CDR3aa: CASSQLLRGQSYGYTF
CDR3nt: TGTGCCAGCAGCCAATTGTTGAGGGGACAGTCTTATGGCTACACCTTC
d_gene: TRBD1
j_gene: TRBJ1-2
abundance: NA
v_gene: TRBV14

CDR3aa: CASSPAGTRTDTQYF
CDR3nt: TGTGCCAGCAGCCCGGCCGGGACTAGGACCGATACGCAGTATTTT
d_gene: TRBD2
j_gene: TRBJ2-3
abundance: NA
v_gene: TRBV9

CDR3aa: CAISRDRVAYNEQFF
CDR3nt: TGTGCCATCAGTCGTGACAGGGTCGCATACAATGAGCAGTTCTTC
d_gene: TRBD1
j_gene: TRBJ2-1
abundance: few
v_gene: TRBV10-3

CDR3aa: CASTWTSGGAGTGELFF
CDR3nt: TGTGCCAGCACCTGGACTAGCGGGGGCGCAGGAACCGGGGAGCTGTTTTTT
d_gene: TRBD2
j_gene: TRBJ2-2
abundance: few
v_gene: TRBV9

CDR3aa: CASSEKADQETQYF
CDR3nt: TGCGCCAGCAGTGAGAAGGCGGACCAAGAGACCCAGTACTTC
d_gene: NA
j_gene: TRBJ2-5
abundance: NA
v_gene: TRBV10-2

CDR3aa: CASSPGLDLLAKNIQYF
CDR3nt: TGCGCCAGCAGCCCGGGACTGGATCTTCTAGCCAAAAACATTCAGTACTTC
d_gene: NA
j_gene: TRBJ2-4
abundance: NA
v_gene: TRBV4-1

CDR3aa: CASSTGTVSYEQYF
CDR3nt: TGTGCCAGTAGCACCGGGACGGTGTCCTACGAGCAGTACTTC
d_gene: NA
j_gene: TRBJ2-7
abundance: NA
v_gene: TRBV19

CDR3aa: CASSRDWADTQYF
CDR3nt: TGTGCCAGCAGTCGGGACTGGGCGGATACGCAGTATTTT
d_gene: NA
j_gene: TRBJ2-3
abundance: few
v_gene: TRBV7-9

CDR3aa: CSVEEGQGPEQYF
CDR3nt: TGCAGCGTTGAAGAGGGACAGGGGCCCGAGCAGTACTTC
d_gene: TRBD1
j_gene: TRBJ2-7
abundance: NA
v_gene: TRBV29-1

CDR3aa: CASTTPHRGWGGYTF
CDR3nt: TGTGCCAGCACCACCCCCCACAGGGGGTGGGGTGGCTACACCTTC
d_gene: TRBD1
j_gene: TRBJ1-2
abundance: NA
v_gene: TRBV5-6

CDR3aa: CASSSGLAGGLQETQYF
CDR3nt: TGTGCCAGCAGTTCGGGACTAGCGGGGGGGCTCCAAGAGACCCAGTACTTC
d_gene: TRBD2
j_gene: TRBJ2-5
abundance: NA
v_gene: TRBV27

CDR3aa: CASSPRGLAGDNTGELFF
CDR3nt: TGCGCCAGCAGCCCGAGAGGACTAGCGGGGGACAACACCGGGGAGCTGTTTTTT
d_gene: TRBD2
j_gene: TRBJ2-2
abundance: NA
v_gene: TRBV4-3

CDR3aa: CAWSVGAGITYEQYF
CDR3nt: TGTGCCTGGAGTGTGGGGGCAGGTATCACCTACGAGCAGTACTTC
d_gene: NA
j_gene: TRBJ2-7
abundance: once
v_gene: TRBV30

CDR3aa: CASSSGSGYGYTF
CDR3nt: TGTGCCAGCAGTTCAGGGAGTGGCTATGGCTACACCTTC
d_gene: NA
j_gene: TRBJ1-2
abundance: NA
v_gene: TRBV2

CDR3aa: CASNFRGGNTEAFF
CDR3nt: TGTGCCAGCAACTTCCGGGGGGGGAACACTGAAGCTTTCTTT
d_gene: NA
j_gene: TRBJ1-1
abundance: NA
v_gene: TRBV27

CDR3aa: CASSNRGTNEKLFF
CDR3nt: TGTGCCAGCAGCAACAGGGGAACTAATGAAAAACTGTTTTTT
d_gene: TRBD1
j_gene: TRBJ1-4
abundance: NA
v_gene: TRBV6-1

CDR3aa: CAIDRGIGGYTF
CDR3nt: TGTGCCATAGACAGGGGGATCGGTGGCTACACCTTC
d_gene: TRBD1
j_gene: TRBJ1-2
abundance: NA
v_gene: TRBV2

CDR3aa: CASTFPTGNTEAFF
CDR3nt: TGTGCCAGCACCTTTCCGACAGGGAACACTGAAGCTTTCTTT
d_gene: NA
j_gene: TRBJ1-1
abundance: NA
v_gene: TRBV5-6

CDR3aa: CAISEGTSGEFSETQYF
CDR3nt: TGTGCCATCAGTGAGGGGACTAGCGGGGAATTCTCGGAGACCCAGTACTTC
d_gene: TRBD2
j_gene: TRBJ2-5
abundance: NA
v_gene: TRBV10-3

CDR3aa: CASSLITGELFF
CDR3nt: TGTGCCAGCAGCCTTATCACCGGGGAGCTGTTTTTT
d_gene: NA
j_gene: TRBJ2-2
abundance: few
v_gene: TRBV6-5

CDR3aa: CASSAAGGEQGGELFF
CDR3nt: TGTGCCAGCAGCGCCGCCGGGGGCGAGCAGGGCGGGGAGCTGTTTTTT
d_gene: NA
j_gene: TRBJ2-2
abundance: once
v_gene: TRBV9

CDR3aa: CASSLGLADTQYF
CDR3nt: TGTGCCAGCAGCTTAGGACTAGCAGATACGCAGTATTTT
d_gene: NA
j_gene: TRBJ2-3
abundance: NA
v_gene: TRBV11-2

CDR3aa: CASSLGGGEQYF
CDR3nt: TGTGCCAGCAGCTTAGGAGGTGGCGAGCAGTACTTC
d_gene: NA
j_gene: TRBJ2-7
abundance: NA
v_gene: TRBV11-3

CDR3aa: CASSLGPAGIRSYNEQFF
CDR3nt: TGTGCCAGCAGCTTAGGTCCAGCGGGGATACGCTCCTACAATGAGCAGTTCTTC
d_gene: TRBD2
j_gene: TRBJ2-1
abundance: NA
v_gene: TRBV11-3

CDR3aa: CASSLGGNYGYTF
CDR3nt: TGTGCCAGCAGCTTGGGGGGGAACTATGGCTACACCTTC
d_gene: NA
j_gene: TRBJ1-2
abundance: few
v_gene: TRBV5-6

CDR3aa: CASSWDWYQETQYF
CDR3nt: TGTGCCAGCAGTTGGGACTGGTATCAAGAGACCCAGTACTTC
d_gene: NA
j_gene: TRBJ2-5
abundance: NA
v_gene: TRBV5-8

CDR3aa: CASSLVGAGGTDTQYF
CDR3nt: TGCGCCAGCAGCTTGGTGGGGGCAGGGGGCACAGATACGCAGTATTTT
d_gene: NA
j_gene: TRBJ2-3
abundance: NA
v_gene: TRBV5-1

CDR3aa: CAWSKTYEQYF
CDR3nt: TGTGCCTGGAGTAAGACCTACGAGCAGTACTTC
d_gene: NA
j_gene: TRBJ2-7
abundance: NA
v_gene: TRBV30

CDR3aa: CASSELAGVADTQYF
CDR3nt: TGTGCCAGCAGTGAACTAGCGGGAGTGGCAGATACGCAGTATTTT
d_gene: TRBD2
j_gene: TRBJ2-3
abundance: NA
v_gene: TRBV6-1

CDR3aa: CASSYTTGTYNEQFF
CDR3nt: TGTGCCAGCAGCTACACGACAGGTACCTACAATGAGCAGTTCTTC
d_gene: NA
j_gene: TRBJ2-1
abundance: NA
v_gene: TRBV7-2

CDR3aa: CAISAQFGGAYGYTF
CDR3nt: TGTGCCATCAGTGCCCAGTTTGGGGGCGCCTATGGCTACACCTTC
d_gene: NA
j_gene: TRBJ1-2
abundance: NA
v_gene: TRBV10-3